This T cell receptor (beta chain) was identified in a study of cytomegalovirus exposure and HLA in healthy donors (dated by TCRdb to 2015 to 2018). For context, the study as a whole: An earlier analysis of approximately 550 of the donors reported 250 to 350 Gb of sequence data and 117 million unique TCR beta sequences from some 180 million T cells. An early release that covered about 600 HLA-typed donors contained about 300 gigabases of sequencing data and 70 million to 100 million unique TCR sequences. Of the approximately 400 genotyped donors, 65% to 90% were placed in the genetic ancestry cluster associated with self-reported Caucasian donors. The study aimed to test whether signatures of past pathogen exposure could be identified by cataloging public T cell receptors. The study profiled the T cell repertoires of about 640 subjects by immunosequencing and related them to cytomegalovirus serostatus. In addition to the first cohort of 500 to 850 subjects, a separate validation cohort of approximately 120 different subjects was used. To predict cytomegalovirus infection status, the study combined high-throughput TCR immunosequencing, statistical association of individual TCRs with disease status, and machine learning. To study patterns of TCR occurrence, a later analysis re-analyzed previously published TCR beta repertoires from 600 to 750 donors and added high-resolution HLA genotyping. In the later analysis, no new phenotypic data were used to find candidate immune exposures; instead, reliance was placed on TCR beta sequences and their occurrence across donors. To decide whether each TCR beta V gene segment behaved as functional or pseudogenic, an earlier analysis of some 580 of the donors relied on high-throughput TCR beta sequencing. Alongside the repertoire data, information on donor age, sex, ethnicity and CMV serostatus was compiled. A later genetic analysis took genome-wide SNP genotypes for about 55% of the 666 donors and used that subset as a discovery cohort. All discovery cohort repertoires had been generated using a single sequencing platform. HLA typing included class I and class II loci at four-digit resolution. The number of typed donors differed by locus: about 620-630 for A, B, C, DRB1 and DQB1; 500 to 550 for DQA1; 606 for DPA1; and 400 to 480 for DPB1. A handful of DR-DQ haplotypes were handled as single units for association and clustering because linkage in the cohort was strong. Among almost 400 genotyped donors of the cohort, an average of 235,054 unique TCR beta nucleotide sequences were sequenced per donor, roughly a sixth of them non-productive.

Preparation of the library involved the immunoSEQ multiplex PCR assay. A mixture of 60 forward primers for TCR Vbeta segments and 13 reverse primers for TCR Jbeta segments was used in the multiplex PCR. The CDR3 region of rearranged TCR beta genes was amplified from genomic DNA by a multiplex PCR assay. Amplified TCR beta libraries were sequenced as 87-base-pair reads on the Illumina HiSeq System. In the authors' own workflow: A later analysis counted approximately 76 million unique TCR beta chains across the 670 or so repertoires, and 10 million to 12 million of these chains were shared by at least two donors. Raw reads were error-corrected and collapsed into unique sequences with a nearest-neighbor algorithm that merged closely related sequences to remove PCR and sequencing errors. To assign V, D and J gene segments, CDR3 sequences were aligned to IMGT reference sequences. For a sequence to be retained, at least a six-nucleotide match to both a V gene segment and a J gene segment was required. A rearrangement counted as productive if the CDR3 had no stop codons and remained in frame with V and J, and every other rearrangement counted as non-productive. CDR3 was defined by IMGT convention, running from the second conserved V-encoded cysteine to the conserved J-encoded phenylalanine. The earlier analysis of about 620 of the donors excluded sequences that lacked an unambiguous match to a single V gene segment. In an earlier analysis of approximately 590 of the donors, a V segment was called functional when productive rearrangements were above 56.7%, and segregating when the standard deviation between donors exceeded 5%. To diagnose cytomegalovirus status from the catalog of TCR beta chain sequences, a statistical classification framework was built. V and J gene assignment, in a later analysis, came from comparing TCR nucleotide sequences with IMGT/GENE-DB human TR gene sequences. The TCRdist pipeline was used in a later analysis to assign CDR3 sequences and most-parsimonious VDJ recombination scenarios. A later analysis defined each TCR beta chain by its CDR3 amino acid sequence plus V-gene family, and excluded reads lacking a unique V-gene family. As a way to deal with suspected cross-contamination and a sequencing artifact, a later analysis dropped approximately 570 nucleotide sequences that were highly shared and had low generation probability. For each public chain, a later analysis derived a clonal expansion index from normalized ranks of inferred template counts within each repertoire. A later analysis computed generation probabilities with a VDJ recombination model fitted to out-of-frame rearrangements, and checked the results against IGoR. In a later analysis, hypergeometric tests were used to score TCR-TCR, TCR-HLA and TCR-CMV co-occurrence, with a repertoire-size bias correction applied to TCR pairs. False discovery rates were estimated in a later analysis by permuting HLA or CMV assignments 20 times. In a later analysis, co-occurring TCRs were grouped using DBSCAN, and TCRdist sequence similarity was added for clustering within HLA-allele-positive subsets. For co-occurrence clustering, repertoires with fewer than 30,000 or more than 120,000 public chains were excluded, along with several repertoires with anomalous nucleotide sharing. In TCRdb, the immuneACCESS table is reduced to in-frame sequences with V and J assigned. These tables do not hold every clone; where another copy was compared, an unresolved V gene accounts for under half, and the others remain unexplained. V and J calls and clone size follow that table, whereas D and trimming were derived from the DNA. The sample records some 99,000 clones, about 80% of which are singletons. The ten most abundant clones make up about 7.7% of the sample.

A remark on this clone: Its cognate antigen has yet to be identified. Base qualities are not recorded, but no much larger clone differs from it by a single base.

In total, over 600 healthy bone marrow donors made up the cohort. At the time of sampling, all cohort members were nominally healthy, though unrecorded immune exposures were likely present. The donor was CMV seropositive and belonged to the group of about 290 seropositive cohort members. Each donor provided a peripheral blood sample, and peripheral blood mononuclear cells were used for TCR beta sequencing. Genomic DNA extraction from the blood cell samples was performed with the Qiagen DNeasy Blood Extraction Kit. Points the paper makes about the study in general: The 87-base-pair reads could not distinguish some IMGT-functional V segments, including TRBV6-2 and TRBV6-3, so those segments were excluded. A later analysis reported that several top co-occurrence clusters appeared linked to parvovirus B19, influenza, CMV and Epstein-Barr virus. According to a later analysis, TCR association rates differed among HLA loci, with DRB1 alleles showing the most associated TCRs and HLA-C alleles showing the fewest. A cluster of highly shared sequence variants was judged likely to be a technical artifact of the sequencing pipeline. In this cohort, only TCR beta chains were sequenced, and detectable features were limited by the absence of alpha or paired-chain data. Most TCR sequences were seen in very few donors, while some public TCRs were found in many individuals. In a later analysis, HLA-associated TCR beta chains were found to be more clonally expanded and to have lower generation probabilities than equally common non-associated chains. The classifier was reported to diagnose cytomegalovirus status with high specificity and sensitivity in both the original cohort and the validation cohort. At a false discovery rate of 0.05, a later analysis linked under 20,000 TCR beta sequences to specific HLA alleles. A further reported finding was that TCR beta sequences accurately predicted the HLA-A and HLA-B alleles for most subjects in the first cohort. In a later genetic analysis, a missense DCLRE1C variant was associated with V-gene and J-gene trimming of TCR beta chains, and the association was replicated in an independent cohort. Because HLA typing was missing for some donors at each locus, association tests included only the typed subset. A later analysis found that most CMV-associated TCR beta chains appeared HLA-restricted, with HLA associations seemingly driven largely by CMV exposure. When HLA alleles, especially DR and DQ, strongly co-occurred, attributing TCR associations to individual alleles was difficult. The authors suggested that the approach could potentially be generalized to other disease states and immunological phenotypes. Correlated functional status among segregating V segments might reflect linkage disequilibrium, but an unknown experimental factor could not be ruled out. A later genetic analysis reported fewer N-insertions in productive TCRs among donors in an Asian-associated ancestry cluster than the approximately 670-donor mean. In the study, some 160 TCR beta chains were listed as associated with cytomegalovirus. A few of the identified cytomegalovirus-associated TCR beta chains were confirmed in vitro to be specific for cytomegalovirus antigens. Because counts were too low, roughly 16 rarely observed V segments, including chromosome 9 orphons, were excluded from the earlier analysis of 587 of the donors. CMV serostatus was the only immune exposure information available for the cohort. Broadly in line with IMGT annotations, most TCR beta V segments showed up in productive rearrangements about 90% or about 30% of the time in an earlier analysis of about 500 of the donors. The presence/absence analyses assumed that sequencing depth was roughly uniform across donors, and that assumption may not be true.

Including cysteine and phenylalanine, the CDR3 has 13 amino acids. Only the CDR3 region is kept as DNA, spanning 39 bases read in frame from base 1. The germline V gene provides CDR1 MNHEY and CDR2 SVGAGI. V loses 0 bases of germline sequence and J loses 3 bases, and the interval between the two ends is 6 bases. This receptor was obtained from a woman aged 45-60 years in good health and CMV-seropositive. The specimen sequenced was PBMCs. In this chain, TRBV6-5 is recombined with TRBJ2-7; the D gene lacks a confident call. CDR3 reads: CASSYSSSYEQYF. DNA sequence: TGTGCCAGCAGTTACTCGTCCAGCTACGAGCAGTACTTC.